The 32 T cell receptor beta chains in this list originate from one sample, sequenced in a study of Graves' ophthalmopathy and Graves' hyperthyroidism. Amplified material comprised TCR beta CDR3 regions derived from RNA transcripts. A first-round RT-PCR used HTBI primers, followed by a second-round multiplex PCR. Using its own MiXCR run on the multiplex PCR reads, TCRdb lists one record per CDR3 protein. The sample lists about 700,000 distinct CDR3 sequences, 35% to 50% occurring once. The specimen sequenced was peripheral blood. The receptors derive from an adult man with Graves' ophthalmopathy.

This clonotype has a count of ten or more. The chain is built from TRBV7-9 and TRBJ2-7; D call uncertain. CDR3 length: 12 residues. Germline V lookup: CDR1 SEHNR, CDR2 FQNEAQ (reference sequence). V lost 6 bases and J lost 3, with 9 bases in between. CDR3 sequence (DNA): TGTGCCAGCAGTCGACAAGACTACGAGCAGTACTTC. Translating gives CASSRQDYEQYF.

V gene TRBV12-3 or TRBV12-4 combines with J gene TRBJ1-4, with D tentatively TRBD1 (5 bases). The CDR3 has 14 amino acids. Trimming removed 6 bases from V and 5 bases from J, with 13 bases in between. The CDR3 is CASSMTVPNEKLFF. CDR3 DNA: TGTGCCAGCAGCATGACAGTTCCAAATGAAAAACTGTTTTTT.

This clonotype was seen only a few times. The chain recombines TRBV20-1 with TRBJ2-7; D is unclear. This CDR3 region has 10 residues. V was clipped by 5 bases and J by 1 base, with 3 bases between them. Germline-derived CDR1 and CDR2 are DFQATT and SNEGSKA (reference sequence). This CDR3 reads CSALSYEQYF. CDR3 DNA: TGCAGTGCTCTTTCCTACGAGCAGTACTTC.

This clonotype was detected many times. V and J are TRBV12-3 or TRBV12-4 and TRBJ2-7, with 10 bases lining up with TRBD1. V dropped 8 bases and J dropped 7; count of bases not matched to a gene: 8. The CDR3 length is 13 residues. The CDR3 spells CASSRTGGFEQYF. CDR3 nucleotide sequence: TGTGCCAGCTCACGGACAGGGGGTTTTGAGCAGTACTTC.

This clonotype was seen repeatedly, ten times or more. The chain couples TRBV29-1 to TRBJ2-7; D may correspond to TRBD1 or TRBD2 (5 bases each). The CDR3 runs 11 residues. The germline V gene has CDR1 SQVTM and CDR2 ANQGSEA. V lost 8 bases to trimming and J lost 3 bases, with 11 bases between them. The CDR3 DNA is TGCAGCCATGGGACCCGCTACGAGCAGTACTTC. It encodes CSHGTRYEQYF.

This clonotype was counted only a few times. Because the CDR3 is missing its conserved closing phenylalanine or tryptophan, this is likely a read error. The DNA is omitted, as the CDR3 cannot be located on it reliably, and the CDR3 follows TCRdb's listing. V is TRBV10-3 and J is TRBJ2-7; the D call in the table, TRBD1, was not verified against the DNA. Looked up from germline, CDR1 is ENHRY and CDR2 is SYGVKD. The CDR3 spans 13 amino acids, including both terminal residues. This chain's CDR3 is CASSEQSTGGRNI.

This clonotype was observed many times. CDR3 in DNA: TGCAGTGCTAGAGTTCCGGGGGGCCGGCAGCCCCAGCATTTT. As protein: CSARVPGGRQPQHF. The chain combines TRBV20-1 with TRBJ1-5, with a possible D match to TRBD1 (6 bases). Trimming took 1 base from V and 7 from J, leaving 14 bases between them. This CDR3 has 14 residues. The germline V gene encodes CDR1 DFQATT and CDR2 SNEGSKA (reference sequence).

This clonotype was observed a few times. Mismatch with germline at one junction end may stem from a read error. The chain carries TRBV5-1 and TRBJ2-7; 10 nucleotides align to TRBD1. CDR3 size: 14 residues. Germline CDR1 SGHRS, CDR2 YFSETQ. DNA for the CDR3: TGTGCCAGCAGCCCCGGGACAGGGGAGTGGGAGCAGTACTTC. Translating it yields CASSPGTGEWEQYF.

Ten or more counts support this clonotype. The V gene is TRBV2, the J gene TRBJ1-3; TRBD1 matches at 7 bases. The CDR3 covers 16 residues. V lost 6 bases and J lost 2; bases outside the gene matches: 10. The germline V gene encodes CDR1 SNHLY and CDR2 FYNNEI. CDR3 sequence: CASSDEQGPPGNTIYF. CDR3 in DNA: TGTGCCAGCAGCGATGAACAGGGGCCCCCTGGAAACACCATATATTTT. The full variable domain, with the rest looked up from reference TRBV2 and TRBJ1-3, is EPEVTQTPSHQVTQMGQEVILRCVPISNHLYFYWYRQILGQKVEFLVSFYNNEISEKSEIFDDQFSVERPDGSNFTLKIRSTKLEDSAMYFCASSDEQGPPGNTIYFGEGSWLTVV.

This clonotype was counted many times. This chain joins TRBV5-1 and TRBJ2-5; 9 positions agree with TRBD2. There are 14 residues in the CDR3. V trimming: 0 bases; J trimming: 5 bases; junction bases outside the gene matches: 2. CDR1 and CDR2 from the germline V gene are SGHRS and YFSETQ. CDR3 amino acids: CASSLVAGVETQYF. The CDR3 DNA is TGCGCCAGCAGCTTGGTAGCGGGAGTGGAGACCCAGTACTTC.

This clonotype showed up many times. One end of the junction varies from germline; a read error may be responsible. V gene TRBV10-3 combines with J gene TRBJ2-5, with D unclear. The CDR3 is 14 amino acids. The germline gives CDR1 ENHRY, CDR2 SYGVKD. DNA of the CDR3: TGTGCCAGCAGTGACTCAGATGGGCAAGAGACCCAGTACTTC. This codes for CASSDSDGQETQYF.

V and J are TRBV6-1 and TRBJ1-1; D perhaps matches TRBD1 (5 bases). The V end was cut by 4 bases, the J end by 4 bases, with 13 bases between. From germline, CDR1 is MNHNS and CDR2 SASEGT. CDR3 length: 14 residues. The CDR3 DNA reads TGTGCCAGCAGTGCCTCGACAGTGGCCACTGAAGCTTTCTTT. It translates to CASSASTVATEAFF.

The chain couples TRBV5-5 to TRBJ1-1; 7 nucleotides line up with TRBD1. Germline lookup yields CDR1 SGHKS and CDR2 YYEKEE (reference sequence). V gave up 4 bases and J gave up 6 bases; unmatched junction bases: 9. There are 14 residues in the CDR3. CDR3 nucleotide sequence: TGTGCCAGCAGCACCCGACAGGGAGGCGCTGAAGCTTTCTTT. Translating it yields CASSTRQGGAEAFF.

This clonotype was seen more than once but under ten times. The chain uses TRBV7-2 and TRBJ2-2, with D uncertain. Germline lookup yields CDR1 SGHTA and CDR2 FQGNSA. The V and J ends lost 5 bases and 2 bases respectively, with 6 bases between them. The CDR3 sequence is 13 residues long. Written as DNA, the CDR3 is TGTGCCAGCAGCCAATTTAACACCGGGGAGCTGTTTTTT. Encoded protein: CASSQFNTGELFF.

V gene TRBV5-1 combines with J gene TRBJ1-2, with 8 bases that match TRBD1. Germline V lookup: CDR1 SGHRS, CDR2 YFSETQ. After removal of 4 bases from V and 8 bases from J, the junction contained 7 bases not matched to a gene. CDR3 length equals 13 residues. The CDR3 spells CASSREDRAGYTF. DNA for the CDR3: TGCGCCAGCAGCCGGGAGGACAGGGCGGGCTACACCTTC.

There are many counts of this clonotype. The rearrangement links TRBV29-1 to TRBJ1-1; 8 bases fit TRBD1. This CDR3 contains 13 residues. V shed 7 bases, J shed 7 bases, and the junction held 11 bases outside the gene matches. Germline V CDR1 and CDR2: SQVTM, ANQGSEA. Here the CDR3 DNA reads TGCAGCGGGTGGACAGGGCCGCATAGTGAAGCTTTCTTT. It specifies CSGWTGPHSEAFF.

The CDR3 is CASSSRRGRIRDRNSPLHF. For the CDR3, the DNA is TGTGCCAGTAGTAGCCGCCGGGGCAGGATCAGGGACAGAAATTCACCCCTCCACTTT. The chain has TRBV19 and TRBJ1-6; 7 bases agree with TRBD1. Germline loops: CDR1 LNHDA, CDR2 SQIVND (reference sequence). The CDR3 has 19 amino acids. V lost 4 bases to trimming and J lost 7 bases; unmatched junction nucleotides: 19. The whole variable domain, remainder taken from reference TRBV19 and TRBJ1-6, is DGGITQSPKYLFRKEGQNVTLSCEQNLNHDAMYWYRQDPGQGLRLIYYSQIVNDFQKGDIAEGYSVSREKKESFPLTVTSAQKNPTAFYLCASSSRRGRIRDRNSPLHFGNGTRLTVT.

This clonotype was picked up a small number of times. The chain carries TRBV2 and TRBJ1-6; 7 nucleotides line up with TRBD1. The ends lost 8 bases at V and 0 bases at J; junction bases unmatched: 7. Per the germline V gene, CDR1 is SNHLY and CDR2 is FYNNEI. The CDR3 has 16 residues. Written as DNA, the CDR3 is TGTGCCAGCTGTTGGGACAGAAGCTCCTATAATTCACCCCTCCACTTT. As protein: CASCWDRSSYNSPLHF.

The rearrangement joins TRBV7-6 to TRBJ1-4; D not certain. CDR1 is SGHVS and CDR2 is FNYEAQ in the germline V gene. The V and J ends lost 5 bases and 7 bases respectively, with 11 bases between them. The CDR3 extends over 13 amino acids. The CDR3 sequence: CASSPSGSEKLFF. The CDR3 DNA sequence: TGTGCCAGCAGCCCCAGCGGGAGTGAAAAACTGTTTTTT.

The chain has TRBV7-2 and TRBJ1-1, with 7 bases fitting TRBD1. J lost 10 bases, V lost 5 bases, and 16 bases had no gene match. From germline, CDR1 is SGHTA and CDR2 FQGNSA. The CDR3 contains 15 residues. In nucleotides, the CDR3 is TGTGCCAGCAGCCAACTAGGGACAGTGGACCGGGTAGCTTTCTTT. It codes for CASSQLGTVDRVAFF.

This clonotype came up a few times. The V call is TRBV6-5, the J call TRBJ2-7, with no clear D. Germline assignment: CDR1 MNHEY and CDR2 SVGAGI. Trimming took off 0 bases at V and 2 bases at J, with 20 bases between the two ends. This CDR3 contains 18 residues. The CDR3 region is CASSYSQMQSEFPYEQYF. The CDR3 nucleotides read TGTGCCAGCAGTTACTCGCAGATGCAATCGGAATTCCCCTACGAGCAGTACTTC.

The chain combines TRBV6-1 with TRBJ1-2; maybe TRBD1 (6 bases). Trimming took 6 bases from V and 3 from J, leaving 14 bases between them. The CDR3 is made up of 14 amino acids. Looked up from germline, CDR1 is MNHNS and CDR2 is SASEGT. CDR3 nucleotides: TGTGCCAGCAGCAAGGGGGGGGACTACTATGGCTACACCTTC. Its protein product is CASSKGGDYYGYTF.

This clonotype was observed once. The CDR3 DNA reads TGTGCCATCAGTGAGAGGGGGGTCCAGGGGAAAGTAGCTGGGGCCAACGTCCTGACTTTC. Translating gives CAISERGVQGKVAGANVLTF. The chain recombines TRBV10-3 with TRBJ2-6; perhaps D is TRBD1 or TRBD2 (6 bases each). Germline CDR1 is ENHRY and CDR2 is SYGVKD. CDR3 length equals 20 residues. Trimming removed 2 bases at V and 2 bases at J, with 22 bases between.

This chain joins TRBV11-1 and TRBJ1-1; D call uncertain. This CDR3 has 15 residues. The ends were cut back, 6 bases at V and 6 bases at J, with 20 bases in the middle. The germline V gene has CDR1 SGHAT and CDR2 FQDESV (reference sequence). The CDR3 coding sequence is TGTGCCAGCAGTTTTATTGGACGTCGACTCGCTGAAGCTTTCTTT. It yields the protein CASSFIGRRLAEAFF. Together with reference TRBV11-1 and TRBJ1-1, the CDR3 gives the full variable domain: EAEVAQSPRYKITEKSQAVAFWCDPISGHATLYWYRQILGQGPELLVQFQDESVVDDSQLPKDRFSAERLKGVDSTLKIQPAELGDSAMYLCASSFIGRRLAEAFFGQGTRLTVV.

This clonotype was counted ten times or more. The rearrangement uses TRBV7-2 and TRBJ1-1, with D perhaps TRBD1 (5 bases). Trimming cost V 0 bases and J 12 bases, with 14 bases left between them. CDR1 is SGHTA and CDR2 is FQGNSA in the germline V gene. This CDR3 is 13 amino acids long. CDR3 DNA: TGTGCCAGCAGCTTAGCTGGGGCGCCTTATCCTTTCTTT. Protein: CASSLAGAPYPFF.

The chain has TRBV25-1 and TRBJ1-5; no reliable D call. The CDR3 covers 16 residues. The V gene lost 8 bases and the J gene lost 0 bases, with 17 bases spanning the gap. Germline CDR1 is MGHDK and CDR2 is SYGVNS. CDR3: CASSPYARISNQPQHF. CDR3 DNA sequence: TGTGCCAGCTCACCATATGCCAGGATTAGCAATCAGCCCCAGCATTTT.

For this clonotype: A much bigger clone sits one base away, suggesting this may be a read error. The final CDR3 position lacks the conserved phenylalanine or tryptophan, pointing to a likely read error. The chain employs TRBV7-9 and TRBJ2-5; tentative D call: TRBD1 (6 bases). Germline CDR1 reads SEHNR; CDR2 reads FQNEAQ (reference sequence). CDR3 length equals 15 residues. V was clipped by 5 bases and J by 2 bases, with 15 bases between them. The CDR3 here is CASSAPGQPQETQYC. The CDR3 DNA follows: TGTGCCAGCAGCGCACCGGGACAACCTCAAGAGACCCAGTACTGC.

The chain uses TRBV29-1 and TRBJ2-5, with D possibly TRBD2 on 7 matching bases. Looked up from germline, CDR1 is SQVTM and CDR2 is ANQGSEA. The CDR3 is 12 amino acids. The germline V and J ends were trimmed by 6 bases and 4 bases, with 12 bases remaining between them. The CDR3 bases are TGCAGCGTCGGGGAGGGGGTAGAGACCCAGTACTTC. Residues: CSVGEGVETQYF.

As regards this clonotype: A junction boundary mismatches the germline segment, possibly from a read error. The genes are TRBV11-2 and TRBJ2-5; 8 nucleotides agree with TRBD1. The CDR3 has 12 amino acids. Germline V gene lookup returns CDR1 SGHAT and CDR2 FQNNGV. CDR3 residues: CASSEDRETQCF. The CDR3 bases are TGTGCCAGCAGCGAGGACAGGGAGACCCAGTGCTTC.

This clonotype was counted between two and nine times. This chain connects TRBV19 to TRBJ1-1; no clear D. Trimming took 3 bases from V and 0 from J, leaving 11 bases between them. CDR3 size: 15 residues. Germline CDR1 reads LNHDA; CDR2 reads SQIVND (reference sequence). As DNA, the CDR3 is TGTGCCAGTAGTATCTACGGGCAGCTGAACACTGAAGCTTTCTTT. Residues: CASSIYGQLNTEAFF.

This clonotype was observed a handful of times. CDR3 amino acids: CASSYETSGGRLFF. The CDR3 nucleotides read TGTGCCAGCAGTTACGAGACTAGCGGGGGCCGGCTGTTTTTT. V is TRBV6-5 and J is TRBJ2-2, with TRBD2 identical over 12 bases. The junction had 5 bases not matched to a gene; V was cut back by 2 bases and J by 13 bases. In germline, CDR1 is MNHEY, CDR2 SVGAGI. The CDR3 is 14 amino acids.

The J gene is TRBJ2-7, the V gene TRBV20-1; 14 bases map to TRBD2. The CDR3 has 18 amino acids. J gave up 2 bases and V 0 bases, and 9 bases lay outside the gene matches. From germline, CDR1 is DFQATT and CDR2 SNEGSKA (reference sequence). CDR3 in DNA: TGCAGTGCTAGAGATCCTCGAGAGACTAGCGGGAGGGCCTACGAGCAGTACTTC. Amino acid sequence: CSARDPRETSGRAYEQYF.